The 29 T cell receptor beta chains below were found in one sample sequenced in a study of T cell changes during pregnancy in multiple sclerosis (dated by TCRdb to between 2018 and 2021). Library method: the immunoSEQ multiplex PCR assay. Not all clones reach the TCRdb copy of this immuneACCESS table, which keeps in-frame sequences only. Checked studies attribute under half of the gap to unresolved V genes and leave the rest unexplained. For this sample the table gives roughly 32,000 clones, of which 91% were detected only once. Clones ranked in the top ten supply about 3.7% of the sample. The sequencing here drew on CD8+ T cells from peripheral blood mononuclear cells, taken in the second trimester of pregnancy. Receptor source: a female donor in good health, enrolled as a control in a pregnancy study.

CDR3 sequence (DNA): TGTGCCAGCAGCCCACGACCGGGACAGGGGGTTGCTGAGCAGTTCTTC. The encoded protein is CASSPRPGQGVAEQFF. The chain employs TRBV7-2 and TRBJ2-1; 11 bases match TRBD1. CDR3 length: 16 residues. V dropped 5 bases and J dropped 9; count of bases not matched to a gene: 12. Germline CDR1 and CDR2: SGHTA and FQGNSA.

V gene TRBV27 combines with J gene TRBJ1-2; TRBD1 is a possible D gene (6 bases). The germline V gene encodes CDR1 MNHEY and CDR2 SMNVEV (reference sequence). The V end lost 3 bases, the J end lost 6 bases, and 17 bases lay between the germline ends. The CDR3 covers 15 residues. CDR3 protein: CASSFAGTGRNGYTF. Here the CDR3 DNA reads TGTGCCAGCAGTTTCGCGGGCACAGGGCGCAATGGCTACACCTTC.

The genes are TRBV6-5 and TRBJ2-7; no clear D gene. Trimming took off 0 bases at V and 3 bases at J, with 9 bases between the two ends. Germline V CDR1 and CDR2: MNHEY, SVGAGI. There are 14 residues in the CDR3. This CDR3 reads CASSYSSLNYEQYF. In DNA, the CDR3 is TGTGCCAGCAGTTACTCTAGCTTAAACTACGAGCAGTACTTC.

The gene calls are TRBV4-3 and TRBJ1-4; D might be TRBD1 (5 bases). CDR3 size: 17 residues. Germline assignment: CDR1 LGHNA and CDR2 YSLEER. Deletions cut 0 bases from V and 6 bases from J, with 17 bases between. The CDR3 region has the DNA TGCGCCAGCAGCCAAGATCGGGGACTTTCCACTGATGAAAAACTGTTTTTT. This sequence encodes CASSQDRGLSTDEKLFF.

This chain links TRBV4-3 with TRBJ1-6; TRBD1 agrees at 7 bases. Germline V gene data show CDR1 as LGHNA and CDR2 as YSLEER. With 8 bases clipped from V and 6 bases from J, the junction kept 4 bases outside the gene matches. This CDR3 is built from 13 residues. The CDR3 sequence: CASQGDSNSPLHF. CDR3 coding DNA: TGCGCCAGCCAAGGGGACAGTAATTCACCCCTCCACTTT.

The rearrangement links TRBV7-9 to TRBJ2-7; 9 positions agree with TRBD1. This CDR3 is 14 amino acids long. The J segment lost 3 bases and the V segment lost 3 bases, leaving 3 bases of the junction unmatched. Germline assignment: CDR1 SEHNR and CDR2 FQNEAQ (reference sequence). The CDR3 spells CASSLTGGDYEQYF. The CDR3 DNA reads TGTGCCAGCAGCTTGACAGGGGGGGACTACGAGCAGTACTTC.

V and J are TRBV6-8 and TRBJ1-5; 7 bases fit TRBD1. J gave up 5 bases and V 2 bases, and 0 bases lay outside the gene matches. Germline V gene sequence: CDR1 MNHGY, CDR2 SAAAGT. This CDR3 has 13 amino acids. CDR3 sequence (DNA): TGTGCCAGCAGTTACAGGGGGCATCAGCCCCAGCATTTT. Translated: CASSYRGHQPQHF.

This clone has more than one count but fewer than ten. The chain carries TRBV9 and TRBJ2-7, with 7 bases identical to TRBD2. This CDR3 contains 14 residues. The germline gives CDR1 SGDLS, CDR2 YYNGEE. V lost 3 bases and J lost 3; bases outside the gene matches: 6. The CDR3 loop reads CASSASGGSYEQYF. CDR3 DNA: TGTGCCAGCAGCGCCTCCGGGGGGAGCTACGAGCAGTACTTC.

The chain uses TRBV7-2 and TRBJ2-1; weak D call: TRBD1 (6 bases). Trimming removed 0 bases at V and 8 bases at J, with 17 bases between. The CDR3 spans 16 residues. Germline CDR1 reads SGHTA; CDR2 reads FQGNSA. In nucleotides, the CDR3 is TGTGCCAGCAGCTTAGCGTTGGCAGGGGTTCGCGATGAGCAGTTCTTC. As protein: CASSLALAGVRDEQFF.

V is TRBV11-2 and J is TRBJ1-1; tentative D call: TRBD1 (6 bases). V was cut by 3 bases and J by 1 base, with 6 bases left in between. Germline CDR1 SGHAT, CDR2 FQNNGV. The CDR3 totals 13 residues. This chain's CDR3 is CASSLGANTEAFF. The CDR3 DNA is TGTGCCAGCAGCTTGGGGGCGAACACTGAAGCTTTCTTT.

CDR3 region: CASSSGNSLWEQFF. The CDR3 bases are TGTGCCAGCAGCTCAGGGAACAGCCTGTGGGAGCAGTTCTTC. The chain carries TRBV7-6 and TRBJ2-1; TRBD1 is a possible D gene (5 bases). V was shortened by 4 bases and J by 10 bases, with 17 bases between the two germline ends. This CDR3 is built from 14 residues. Germline values: CDR1 SGHVS, CDR2 FNYEAQ.

The chain recombines TRBV4-3 with TRBJ1-5; 9 bases fit TRBD1. Germline-derived CDR1 and CDR2 are LGHNA and YSLEER. The CDR3 spans 17 residues. The V segment lost 4 bases and the J segment 7 bases; nucleotides outside the gene matches: 14. CDR3 residues: CASSLSPPGQGGQPQHF. CDR3 nucleotide sequence: TGCGCCAGCAGCCTAAGCCCTCCGGGACAGGGTGGACAGCCCCAGCATTTT.

The chain is built from TRBV27 and TRBJ1-5; no clear D. The CDR3 spans 14 residues. The V and J ends lost 4 bases and 4 bases respectively, with 11 bases between them. Germline V CDR1 and CDR2: MNHEY, SMNVEV (reference sequence). DNA for the CDR3: TGTGCCAGCAGTTCCCAAATAGTGAATCAGCCCCAGCATTTT. It translates to CASSSQIVNQPQHF.

The chain couples TRBV7-9 to TRBJ1-2; TRBD1 aligns across 7 bases. CDR3 length: 12 amino acids. The germline gives CDR1 SEHNR, CDR2 FQNEAQ (reference sequence). Trimming at V came to 5 bases and at J to 7 bases, leaving 4 bases not matched to a gene. The CDR3 DNA reads as TGTGCCAGCAGCCCTGACAGGGTTGGCTACACCTTC. As protein: CASSPDRVGYTF.

In its sample, this clone was seen a few times. The V gene is TRBV4-1, the J gene TRBJ1-1; TRBD1 agrees at 8 bases. The CDR3 covers 14 residues. The V gene's germline CDR1 is MGHRA and CDR2 YSYEKL. V was pared by 5 bases and J by 0 bases, with 2 bases of the junction left unmatched. The CDR3 DNA reads TGCGCCAGCAGCTTACAGGGGGTGAACACTGAAGCTTTCTTT. This codes for CASSLQGVNTEAFF.

The chain is built from TRBV19 and TRBJ2-1; no clear D gene. CDR3 size: 13 residues. V lost 5 bases to trimming and J lost 7 bases, with 12 bases between them. Germline V CDR1 and CDR2: LNHDA, SQIVND (reference sequence). This CDR3 reads CASSWSSENEQFF. DNA for the CDR3: TGTGCCAGTAGTTGGAGCTCTGAAAATGAGCAGTTCTTC.

This clone has only a few counts. V and J are TRBV5-1 and TRBJ1-2; D may be TRBD1 (5 bases). Deletions cut 0 bases from V and 8 bases from J, with 20 bases between. The CDR3 loop spans 16 amino acids. Germline values: CDR1 SGHRS, CDR2 YFSETQ. The CDR3 DNA is TGCGCCAGCAGCTTGGCTACAGGCCAAAGACTTAACGGCTACACCTTC. Translation: CASSLATGQRLNGYTF.

The gene calls are TRBV7-2 and TRBJ1-2; TRBD1 is a possible D gene (5 bases). V was shortened by 4 bases and J by 6 bases, with 18 bases between the two germline ends. From germline, CDR1 is SGHTA and CDR2 FQGNSA. CDR3 length equals 15 residues. CDR3 sequence reads: CASSSPGGPGNGYTF. The CDR3 nucleotides are TGTGCCAGCAGCTCCCCGGGGGGACCGGGAAATGGCTACACCTTC.

This sequence joins TRBV6-1 and TRBJ2-7; no firm D call. The V gene lost 7 bases and the J gene lost 0 bases, with 4 bases spanning the gap. This CDR3 comprises 11 residues. The germline CDR1 and CDR2 sequences are MNHNS and SASEGT. This CDR3 reads CASTNSYEQYF. The CDR3 region has the DNA TGTGCCAGCACAAACTCCTACGAGCAGTACTTC.

The CDR3, as DNA: TGTGCCACCATGGACAGGGGGCGGGAGACCCAGTACTTC. Its protein is CATMDRGRETQYF. V is TRBV19 and J is TRBJ2-5; 11 bases agree with TRBD1. V trimming: 10 bases; J trimming: 5 bases; junction bases outside the gene matches: 6. The CDR3 is 13 residues long. The germline gives CDR1 LNHDA, CDR2 SQIVND (reference sequence).

The sample holds a few counts of this clone. The J gene is TRBJ1-1, the V gene TRBV9; TRBD1 matches at 9 bases. The CDR3 totals 15 residues. The J segment lost 5 bases and the V segment lost 0 bases, leaving 5 bases of the junction unmatched. Germline lookup yields CDR1 SGDLS and CDR2 YYNGEE. The CDR3 region is CASSVGGTGRTEAFF. The CDR3 DNA reads as TGTGCCAGCAGCGTAGGGGGGACAGGGAGGACTGAAGCTTTCTTT.

This chain joins TRBV19 and TRBJ1-2, with a tentative D call TRBD1 (5 bases). This CDR3 comprises 15 residues. The germline gives CDR1 LNHDA, CDR2 SQIVND (reference sequence). Trimming took off 9 bases at V and 3 bases at J, with 20 bases between the two ends. CDR3 region: CASVGAGTLDYGYTF. In DNA form, the CDR3 reads TGTGCCAGCGTAGGGGCAGGCACCCTTGACTATGGCTACACCTTC. The full variable domain, completed using reference TRBV19 and TRBJ1-2, is DGGITQSPKYLFRKEGQNVTLSCEQNLNHDAMYWYRQDPGQGLRLIYYSQIVNDFQKGDIAEGYSVSREKKESFPLTVTSAQKNPTAFYLCASVGAGTLDYGYTFGSGTRLTVV.

V is TRBV6-1 and J is TRBJ1-2; 7 positions match TRBD1. V dropped 1 base and J dropped 4; count of bases not matched to a gene: 9. This CDR3 is 16 amino acids long. The germline gives CDR1 MNHNS, CDR2 SASEGT. CDR3 amino acids: CASSEVDPTGSYGYTF. The CDR3, as DNA: TGTGCCAGCAGTGAAGTCGACCCGACAGGGAGCTATGGCTACACCTTC.

CDR3 protein: CAMGTGADQPQHF. The CDR3 DNA sequence: TGTGCCATGGGGACAGGGGCGGATCAGCCCCAGCATTTT. This chain connects TRBV10-3 to TRBJ1-5; 10 bases are shared with TRBD1. Germline-derived CDR1 and CDR2 are ENHRY and SYGVKD. The V gene end was trimmed by 9 bases and the J gene end by 5 bases; junction bases not matched to a gene: 4. This CDR3 spans 13 amino acids.

The chain is built from TRBV6-5 and TRBJ2-7; TRBD2 agrees at 7 bases. The CDR3 is made up of 13 amino acids. Germline V gives CDR1 MNHEY, CDR2 SVGAGI. The junction had 2 bases not matched to a gene; V was cut back by 4 bases and J by 2 bases. CDR3 loop: CASSFSGTYEQYF. The CDR3 region has the DNA TGTGCCAGCAGTTTCAGCGGGACCTACGAGCAGTACTTC.

V gene TRBV5-6 combines with J gene TRBJ2-5; D is uncertain. CDR3 length: 13 amino acids. The V and J ends lost 4 bases and 5 bases respectively, with 12 bases between them. Germline CDR1 and CDR2: SGHDT and YYEEEE. The CDR3: CASSPRSDETQYF. The CDR3 nucleotides read TGTGCCAGCAGCCCCCGGAGTGACGAGACCCAGTACTTC.

The chain carries TRBV19 and TRBJ2-2; TRBD1 agrees at 9 bases. Trimming took 4 bases from V and 6 from J; bases not matched to a gene: 12. Germline CDR1 reads LNHDA; CDR2 reads SQIVND (reference sequence). The CDR3 contains 17 residues. CDR3 DNA sequence: TGTGCCAGTAGTAGACACCGGGACAGGGTATTAGCCGGGGAGCTGTTTTTT. It codes for CASSRHRDRVLAGELFF.

The CDR3 here is CASSLGGGGEQFF. The CDR3, as DNA: TGTGCCAGCAGCTTGGGTGGGGGCGGTGAGCAGTTCTTC. The chain links TRBV5-4 to TRBJ2-1; tentative D call: TRBD1 (6 bases). This CDR3 contains 13 residues. V was clipped by 0 bases and J by 9 bases, with 10 bases between them. The germline CDR1 and CDR2 sequences are SGHNT and YYREEE (reference sequence).

This chain joins TRBV4-3 and TRBJ1-2; D not resolved. CDR1 and CDR2 from the germline V gene are LGHNA and YSLEER. This CDR3 comprises 13 residues. Trimming shortened V by 0 bases and J by 6 bases, and 8 bases separated the two germline ends. CDR3 nucleotides: TGCGCCAGCAGCCAAGAACGCCGAGATGGCTACACCTTC. Translating it yields CASSQERRDGYTF.